This T cell receptor beta chain comes out of a study of cytomegalovirus exposure and HLA in healthy donors. The germline V and J ends were trimmed by 2 bases and 3 bases, with 8 bases remaining between them. Germline V lookup: CDR1 MNHEY, CDR2 SVGAGI. This CDR3 is built from 13 residues. The PCR was carried out with 60 Vbeta primers and 13 Jbeta primers. Method: immunoSEQ multiplex PCR; TCRdb's copy keeps in-frame clones and lacks some. The table includes 150,000 to 200,000 clones, roughly 86% detected once. With respect to this clone: Its antigen remains unknown.

Study-level findings and limits: High sensitivity and specificity were reportedly achieved when the classifier diagnosed cytomegalovirus status. TCR beta V segments were, for the most part, productive about 87% or about 30% of the time in an earlier analysis.

The sequencing input was PBMCs. The TCR sequence derives from a girl aged 10-17 years in good health and CMV-seropositive. The chain couples TRBV6-5 to TRBJ2-7, with unresolved D. CDR3 loop: CASSYVLGYEQYF. DNA of the CDR3: TGTGCCAGCAGTTACGTACTCGGCTACGAGCAGTACTTC.